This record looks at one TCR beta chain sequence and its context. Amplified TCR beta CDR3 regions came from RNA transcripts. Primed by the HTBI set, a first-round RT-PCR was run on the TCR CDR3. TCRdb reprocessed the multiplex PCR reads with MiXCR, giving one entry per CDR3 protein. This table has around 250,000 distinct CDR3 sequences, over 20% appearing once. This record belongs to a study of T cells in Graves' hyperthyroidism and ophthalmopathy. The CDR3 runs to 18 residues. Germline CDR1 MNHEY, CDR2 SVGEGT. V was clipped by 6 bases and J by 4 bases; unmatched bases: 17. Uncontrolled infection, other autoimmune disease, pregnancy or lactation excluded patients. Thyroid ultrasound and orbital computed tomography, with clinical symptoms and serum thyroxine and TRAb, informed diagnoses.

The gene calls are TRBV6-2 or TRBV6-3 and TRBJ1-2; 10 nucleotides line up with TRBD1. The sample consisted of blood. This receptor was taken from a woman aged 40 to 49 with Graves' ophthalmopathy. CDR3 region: CASSHSLYSGTGAYGYTF. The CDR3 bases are TGTGCCAGCAGCCATTCACTCTATTCCGGGACAGGGGCCTATGGCTACACCTTC.